One sample yielded the 3 T cell receptor beta chains listed below, sequenced in a study of blood T cell repertoires in COVID-19. The assay was immunoSEQ multiplex PCR, and TCRdb's table has in-frame clones only and misses some. The sample includes over 100,000 clones, under 90% of them seen just once. The sample consisted of peripheral blood. These receptors were collected from a woman aged 55-70 years with acute or convalescent COVID-19.

V and J are TRBV3-1 (or the pseudogene TRBV3-2) and TRBJ1-2; D uncertain. Germline V gives CDR1 LGHDT, CDR2 YNNKEL (reference sequence). The CDR3 runs to 14 residues. Trimming shortened V by 0 bases and J by 4 bases, and 9 bases separated the two germline ends. DNA for the CDR3: TGTGCCAGCAGCCAAGATCTACCGATCTATGGCTACACCTTC. Its protein is CASSQDLPIYGYTF.

The V gene is TRBV11-3, the J gene TRBJ2-1; TRBD1 might be the D (6 bases). The CDR3 is made up of 15 amino acids. The V end lost 5 bases, the J end lost 7 bases, and 18 bases lay between the germline ends. Germline CDR1 and CDR2: SGHNT and YENEEA. CDR3 sequence: CASSRRSAGVNEQFF. DNA for the CDR3: TGTGCCAGCAGCCGACGTTCGGCAGGGGTAAATGAGCAGTTCTTC.

The chain joins TRBV10-3 to TRBJ1-2; D may be TRBD1 (6 bases). Germline lookup yields CDR1 ENHRY and CDR2 SYGVKD. V was clipped by 4 bases and J by 4 bases, with 13 bases between them. This CDR3 has 14 residues. CDR3 in DNA: TGTGCCATCAGTGTTGGACAGAACGCCTATGGCTACACCTTC. This translates into CAISVGQNAYGYTF.